Sequencing of this T cell receptor beta chain was carried out in a study of blood T cell repertoires in COVID-19. Overall study context: Acute and convalescent COVID-19 samples came from the United States, Italy and Spain.

This clone was counted many times. TCRdb's copy holds only in-frame clones and misses some; the assay was immunoSEQ multiplex PCR. The table lists a few hundred thousand clones, more than 80% of them singletons. The germline CDR1 and CDR2 sequences are SGHAT and FQNNGV. The CDR3 consists of 14 residues. J was trimmed by 10 bases and V by 6 bases; bases with no gene match: 8. The sequence was collected from a middle-aged man who had recovered from COVID-19. Sequencing input: PBMCs or T cells enriched from blood (not recorded which). The chain recombines TRBV11-2 with TRBJ2-1, with 11 nucleotides matching TRBD1. As DNA, the CDR3 is TGTGCCAGCAGTACCGGGACAGGGGGGTTAGAGCAGTTCTTC. Its protein product is CASSTGTGGLEQFF.